Each of the 7 T cell receptor beta chains below was sequenced from the same sample in a study of blood T cell repertoires in COVID-19. Using immunoSEQ multiplex PCR, the repertoire was profiled, and TCRdb retains in-frame clones only, with some absent. Here the sample spans 95,000 to 120,000 clones, approximately 85% being singletons. Sequencing used peripheral blood. The receptors shown here come from a woman in her fifties or sixties with COVID-19, enrolled during active disease.

The chain links TRBV18 to TRBJ2-1; 11 nucleotides align to TRBD1. J gave up 2 bases and V 5 bases, and 5 bases lay outside the gene matches. The CDR3 spans 16 residues. Looked up from germline, CDR1 is KGHSH and CDR2 is LQKENI. CDR3 coding DNA: TGTGCCAGCTCAAGCTTGGGACAGGGGGCCTACAATGAGCAGTTCTTC. Its translation is CASSSLGQGAYNEQFF.

CDR3 DNA: TGTGCCAGCAGCCCCTCAACTTCCGGGACAGCCGTTAACACTGAAGCTTTCTTT. Its translation is CASSPSTSGTAVNTEAFF. The chain links TRBV5-4 to TRBJ1-1, with 7 bases aligning to TRBD1. The trim removed 4 bases at V and 2 bases at J, leaving 17 bases unmatched. The CDR3 contains 18 residues. Germline CDR1 reads SGHNT; CDR2 reads YYREEE (reference sequence).

This clone was seen once. J is TRBJ2-5 and V is TRBV5-4; TRBD2 matches at 7 bases. Trimming at V came to 4 bases and at J to 2 bases, leaving 8 bases not matched to a gene. The CDR3 has 15 residues. The germline V gene has CDR1 SGHNT and CDR2 YYREEE (reference sequence). The CDR3 DNA is TGTGCCAGCAGCCCACGGGACTACCGGCAAGAGACCCAGTACTTC. Amino acids: CASSPRDYRQETQYF. Using reference TRBV5-4 and TRBJ2-5 for the parts outside the CDR3, the full variable domain is ETGVTQSPTHLIKTRGQQVTLRCSSQSGHNTVSWYQQALGQGPQFIFQYYREEENGRGNFPPRFSGLQFPNYSSELNVNALELDDSALYLCASSPRDYRQETQYFGPGTRLLVL.

J is TRBJ2-2 and V is TRBV13; possibly TRBD1 for D (5 bases). This CDR3 contains 15 residues. Germline CDR1 and CDR2: PRHDT and FYEKMQ (reference sequence). The V and J ends lost 5 bases and 4 bases respectively, with 14 bases between them. The CDR3 coding sequence is TGTGCCAGCAGCCAGGGTATAAGGATCACCGGGGAGCTGTTTTTT. This codes for CASSQGIRITGELFF.

The chain joins TRBV4-2 to TRBJ2-3, with 10 bases that match TRBD2. Germline CDR1 is LGHNA and CDR2 is YNFKEQ. This CDR3 comprises 18 residues. V shed 1 base and J 2 bases; nucleotides not matched to a gene: 9. The CDR3 DNA reads TGTGCCAGCAGCCAAGGGGGACTAGCGTACCAACACACAGATACGCAGTATTTT. Amino acids: CASSQGGLAYQHTDTQYF.

The chain has TRBV28 and TRBJ1-2; perhaps TRBD1 as D (6 bases). Trimming removed 6 bases at V and 4 bases at J, with 21 bases between. There are 16 residues in the CDR3. Germline CDR1 is MDHEN and CDR2 is SYDVKM. This chain's CDR3 is CASRSPGQATPYGYTF. DNA of the CDR3: TGTGCCAGCAGGTCACCGGGACAAGCTACTCCCTATGGCTACACCTTC.

The chain uses TRBV6-5 and TRBJ2-3; TRBD2 matches at 9 bases. Losses at the gene ends were 2 bases for V and 8 bases for J; bases not matched to a gene: 8. Germline-derived CDR1 and CDR2 are MNHEY and SVGAGI. The CDR3 is 15 amino acids. The CDR3: CASSYAGGGAGTQYF. CDR3 nucleotides: TGTGCCAGCAGTTACGCGGGCGGGGGGGCTGGTACGCAGTATTTT.